This T cell receptor (beta chain) was sequenced during a study of T cell responses to AZD1222 COVID-19 vaccine. Study in general: Pooled together were second doses at about 4 or about 12 weeks. Study-level findings and limits: Regions 160-218 and 743-854 dominated among vaccine-associated CD4 TCRs spanning spike. Reports say nearly half of spike-specific TCRs go after unmutated variant regions. Clonal diversity was possibly underestimated; the donors were predominantly white British and more often female.

V was pared by 6 bases and J by 5 bases, with 8 bases of the junction left unmatched. The CDR3 totals 14 residues. Germline CDR1 SNHLY, CDR2 FYNNEI. The protocol was immunoSEQ multiplex PCR, while the TCRdb copy is restricted to in-frame clones and leaves out a portion. The sample contains some 150,000 clones, more than 80% of which appear only once. A word on this clone: No antigen is known for it.

The TCR originated in an adult in good health. Source: peripheral blood, taken on day 0 of AZD1222 vaccination. The chain joins TRBV2 to TRBJ2-5; TRBD2 agrees at 8 bases. CDR3 DNA sequence: TGTGCCAGCAGCGCCGGGACTAGGCGCGAGACCCAGTACTTC. Encoded protein: CASSAGTRRETQYF.